This passage covers 4 T cell receptor beta chains from one sample sequenced in a study of T cell repertoires in cytomegalovirus infection. MiXCR was run by TCRdb on the reads, yielding one entry per CDR3 protein. The sample lists 640,000 or so distinct CDR3 sequences, 33% seen once, with around a sixth in the top ten. Antigens of these TCRs are unknown. The material sequenced was cultured PBMCs, taken from culture after CMV antigen stimulation. The receptor source for this set is a human donor in good health (CMV status not recorded). Some clones in this sample may be carry-over from other donors' samples.

This clonotype was seen at least ten times. CDR3 amino acids: CASGSGSSYEQYF. The DNA for the CDR3 is TGTGCCAGCGGATCTGGGAGCTCCTACGAGCAGTACTTC. The chain employs TRBV7-2 and TRBJ2-7, with D perhaps matching TRBD2 (5 bases). The CDR3 totals 13 residues. The germline CDR1 and CDR2 sequences are SGHTA and FQGNSA. Trimming left V 8 bases short and J 0 bases short, with 11 bases between.

A note on this clonotype: The junction departs from the called germline gene at one end, perhaps through a read error. This chain joins TRBV4-1 and TRBJ2-5; D possibly uses TRBD1 or TRBD2 (5 bases each). Germline assignment: CDR1 MGHRA and CDR2 YSYEKL. CDR3 length: 14 amino acids. The CDR3 coding sequence is TGTGCCAGCAGCCAAGAGGGGTCGTCGGAGACCCAGTACTTC. Residues: CASSQEGSSETQYF.

This chain links TRBV7-2 with TRBJ2-7, with D uncertain. Germline values: CDR1 SGHTA, CDR2 FQGNSA. V was cut by 6 bases and J by 6 bases, with 15 bases left in between. The CDR3 extends over 13 amino acids. As DNA, the CDR3 is TGTGCCAGCAGGACGGGCCCGGCTATCGAGCAGTACTTC. Protein: CASRTGPAIEQYF.

The chain links TRBV7-9 to TRBJ1-6; weak D call: TRBD1 (5 bases). CDR3 size: 15 residues. V was shortened by 5 bases and J by 6 bases, with 14 bases between the two germline ends. Germline loops: CDR1 SEHNR, CDR2 FQNEAQ (reference sequence). Here the CDR3 reads CASSPRQGFNSPLHF. CDR3 coding DNA: TGTGCCAGCAGCCCCCGGCAGGGTTTTAATTCACCCCTCCACTTT. Full variable domain (rest looked up from reference TRBV7-9 and TRBJ1-6): DTGVSQNPRHKITKRGQNVTFRCDPISEHNRLYWYRQTLGQGPEFLTYFQNEAQLEKSRLLSDRFSAERPKGSFSTLEIQRTEQGDSAMYLCASSPRQGFNSPLHFGNGTRLTVT.